The present TCR beta chain was sequenced within a study of shared clonotypes between healthy human individuals (dated by TCRdb to about 2020). For the study in its entirety: Two women and a few men aged 18 to 49 years were included in the cohort. For each donor, CD4 naive and CD4 memory were each run on three plates, CD8 naive on two plates, and CD8 memory on one plate. To estimate repertoire size and how much clonotype sharing occurs between individuals, the study deeply sequenced the blood TCR repertoires of a handful of healthy adults. To increase sequencing depth and limit assay-specific biases, different laboratories used diverse techniques to prepare libraries and sequence TCR repertoires. Per donor, leukapheresis produced somewhere between about 0.94 and 9 billion PBMCs.

The germline V gene encodes CDR1 SGHRS and CDR2 YFSETQ. Compared with germline, V lacks 0 bases and J lacks 3 bases; bases without a gene match: 2. The CDR3 contains 14 residues, cysteine and phenylalanine counted. Only the CDR3 region is kept as DNA, spanning 42 bases read in frame from base 1. The paper as a whole reports these results and caveats: Because the study included a small number of donors, the genetic and exposure-history diversity represented was limited. Pairwise subsampling led to the expectation that sequencing depth would affect the degree of clonotype sharing among donors. Rarefaction of sorted-subset datasets indicated incomplete sequencing despite the large sequencing depth. Only blood was sampled, and tissue TCR repertoires likely differ from those in blood. Compared with non-shared clonotypes, clonotypes shared by all four sorted-subset donors had higher generation probabilities. About 5% of naive CD4, around 3.5% of naive CD8, about 2.4% of memory CD4, and more than 0.35% of memory CD8 clonotypes were shared across several donors. Larger estimated clonotype richness was generally found for naive subsets than for memory subsets.

Using the deep immunoSEQ assay, multiplex PCR amplified TCR CDR3 regions from genomic DNA. Extracted genomic DNA from each cell subset was distributed evenly across all wells of several immunoSEQ 96-well plates, and each plate was treated as a replicate. Each replicate PCR for sorted subsets received roughly 0.2 ug genomic DNA, equal to about 29,000 T cell genomes. Purified libraries were measured with a Qubit 3.0 fluorometer, size-checked on a Bioanalyzer 2100, and measured again with the KAPA Library Quantification kit. Each immunoSEQ 96-well plate was sequenced on its own single-read 150-cycle Illumina NextSeq 550 flow cell. As for the original processing: Because the immunoSEQ output included only junctional sequences and no quality scores, the filtering could not be the same as the filtering used for full-length reads. To assign V/J genes and CDR3, sequences were annotated using PyIR, a Python wrapper for IgBLAST v1.9, with IMGT germline references. Any read was removed if the V/J assignment was weak (E-value above 1e-6), the CDR3 was missing, or the read contained stop codons, out-of-frame junctions, or ambiguous translated residues. V3J clonotypes were defined as sequences sharing the same inferred V gene, J gene, and CDR3 amino acid sequence. Percentage overlap between repertoires was computed as shared unique clonotypes divided by the size of the smaller repertoire. RTK rarefaction, the Chao1 estimator, and Recon v2.1 estimates of unobserved clonotypes were used to assess repertoire richness. For all TCRbeta clonotypes obtained by the gDNA method from a few donors, generation probabilities were computed with OLGA. TCRdb obtained this table from immuneACCESS and retained in-frame rearrangements with V and J assigned. These tables miss some clones; where compared with another copy, unresolved V genes account for less than half of the shortfall, and the remainder is unexplained. V and J calls and clone size are as listed in that table; D and trimming were resolved from the DNA. Present in this sample are millions of clones, approximately 95% of which were seen just once. Clones ranked in the top ten supply 0.3% to 0.4% of the sample.

On this clone itself: Its target antigen remains unknown. No per-base quality is available; no much larger clone lies one base away. Within the sample, other DNA sequences also encode this same CDR3.

Donors were healthy HIV-negative adults with no recently reported acute infections or vaccinations. Every donor was a Caucasian adult residing in Nashville, Tennessee, USA. CD4+ T cells were enriched by magnetic negative selection; naive cells were then positively selected on CD45RA, and the negative fraction formed the memory subset. Blood was collected by leukapheresis, and PBMCs were isolated by Ficoll-Histopaque density gradient centrifugation and then cryopreserved in liquid nitrogen vapor phase. Purity and quantity of every magnetically sorted T cell population were checked by analytical flow cytometry. Each sorted fraction had its genomic DNA isolated and then quantified by UV absorbance on a Nanodrop 2000c.

The chain links TRBV5-1 with TRBJ1-2; 7 central nucleotides agree with TRBD1. This TCR came from a man between 18 and 35 years old in good health. Some clones in this sample may be carry-over from other donors' samples. Specimen: naive CD4+ T cells from PBMCs. The intended sense of this specimen's cell subset or site label: CD45RA+ positively selected. Here the CDR3 is given as CASSLGQGDYGYTF. The DNA reads as follows: TGCGCCAGCAGCTTGGGGCAGGGGGACTATGGCTACACCTTC.